Listed below are T cell receptor beta chains from one sample, sequenced in a study of cytotoxic CD8 clonotypes in ibrutinib-treated CLL. TCRdb's table, derived via immunoSEQ multiplex PCR, lists solely in-frame clones and lacks some. There are over 130,000 clones in the sample; more than 70% occur only once, and 6.5% to 8% lies in the top ten. Here the sequenced sample was PBMCs, taken after 36 months of ibrutinib treatment. The source of these receptors is a human donor with chronic lymphocytic leukemia. CDR3s include the opening cysteine and the closing phenylalanine or tryptophan. D genes are given only for firm matches. Clone sizes are given selectively: once, few, many, or a class where the clone is expanded.

d_gene	abundance	v_gene	j_gene	CDR3nt	CDR3aa
.	.	TRBV6-5	TRBJ2-7	TGTGCCAGCAGTTACTTTCAGGGAAACGAGCAGTACTTC	CASSYFQGNEQYF
.	.	TRBV18	TRBJ1-4	TGTGCCAGCCGAATTAGGCAGACAACTAATGAAAAACTGTTTTTT	CASRIRQTTNEKLFF
.	.	TRBV9	TRBJ1-1	TGTGCCAGCAGCGTTGGGGGACGGCCGAACACTGAAGCTTTCTTT	CASSVGGRPNTEAFF
.	.	TRBV7-2	TRBJ2-1	TGTGCCAGCAGCCGGCAACGAAATGAGCAGTTCTTC	CASSRQRNEQFF
.	.	TRBV10-1	TRBJ2-3	TGCGCCAGTTCTACTGGGGGTAGCACAGATACGCAGTATTTT	CASSTGGSTDTQYF
.	.	TRBV6-5	TRBJ2-7	TGTGCCAGCAGTTACGAGGAGGGCTCGACCTACGAGCAGTACTTC	CASSYEEGSTYEQYF
.	few	TRBV20-1	TRBJ1-5	TGCAGTGCTAGCTCCGGCCCCCAGCATTTT	CSASSGPQHF
.	.	TRBV27	TRBJ2-7	TGTGCCAGCAGTTTGGGGGGTAGGCACGAGCAGTACTTC	CASSLGGRHEQYF
.	.	TRBV7-9	TRBJ2-7	TGTGCCAGCAGCTCCTCGTGGCGAGAAAGGGTGGAGCAGTACTTC	CASSSSWRERVEQYF
.	once	TRBV6-1	TRBJ2-1	TGTGCCAGCAGTGAAGCAGGGGGGGGTTTCAATTACAATGAGCAGTTCTTC	CASSEAGGGFNYNEQFF
TRBD1	.	TRBV19	TRBJ2-7	TGTGCCAGTACCCCAGGGGGACGCATCTACGAGCAGTACTTC	CASTPGGRIYEQYF
.	.	TRBV5-6	TRBJ1-3	TGTGCCAGCAGCTTGGTGGTTCCTGGAAACACCATATATTTT	CASSLVVPGNTIYF
.	.	TRBV29-1	TRBJ1-1	TGCAGCGTTTCTGGCTTGGGGGGGTTTACCATGAACACTGAAGCTTTCTTT	CSVSGLGGFTMNTEAFF
.	.	TRBV30	TRBJ1-1	TGTGCCTGGAGTCCGACAGCGAACACTGAAGCTTTCTTT	CAWSPTANTEAFF
.	.	TRBV27	TRBJ1-2	TGTGCCAGCAGTTTACTTCGGGTACTTCCGGGGTCCGGCGACTATGGCTACACCTTC	CASSLLRVLPGSGDYGYTF